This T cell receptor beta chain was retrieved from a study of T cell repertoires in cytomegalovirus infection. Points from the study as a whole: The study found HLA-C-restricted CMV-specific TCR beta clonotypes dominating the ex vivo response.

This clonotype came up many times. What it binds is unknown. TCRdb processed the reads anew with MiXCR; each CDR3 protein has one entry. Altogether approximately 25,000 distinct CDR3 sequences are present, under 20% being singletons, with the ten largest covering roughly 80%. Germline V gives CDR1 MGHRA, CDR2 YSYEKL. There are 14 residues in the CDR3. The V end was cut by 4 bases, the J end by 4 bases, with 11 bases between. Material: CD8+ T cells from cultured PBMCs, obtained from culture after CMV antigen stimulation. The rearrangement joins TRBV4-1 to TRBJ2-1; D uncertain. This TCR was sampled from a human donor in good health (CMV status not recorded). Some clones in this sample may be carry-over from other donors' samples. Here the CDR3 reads CASSPIGVYNEQFF. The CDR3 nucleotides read TGCGCCAGCAGCCCCATTGGGGTTTACAATGAGCAGTTCTTC.